This T cell receptor (beta chain) is drawn from a study of OX40 agonist ivuxolimab in advanced cancers. For context, the study as a whole: The costimulatory receptor OX40 (CD134) was targeted by ivuxolimab, a fully human IgG2 agonistic monoclonal antibody. Of the roughly 52 patients in dose escalation, around 19 had hepatocellular carcinoma, about 15 had melanoma, 9 had renal cell carcinoma and 9 had head and neck cancer. Patients were allowed to have had prior anti-PD-1, anti-PD-L1 or anti-CTLA-4 therapy, and more than 35% of the dose-escalation patients had been treated with checkpoint inhibitors. The paper covers the monotherapy dose-escalation part of the phase I ivuxolimab trial, which included N of about 50 patients. The point of sequencing TCRbeta in the periphery was to test whether ivuxolimab changed TCR sequence diversity and drove clonal T-cell expansion. The dose-escalation cohort was roughly 87% male with a mean age of around 62 years, ranging from roughly 20 to 80. Partial responses occurred in three dose-escalation patients: two with cutaneous melanoma and one with hepatocellular carcinoma. Intravenous ivuxolimab was administered to patients every 2 weeks at six dose levels: 0.01, 0.1, 0.3, 1.5, 3 and 10 mg/kg. Study-level results and caveats: Low levels of normalized T-cell clonal expansion were also shown by some nonresponding patients. After ivuxolimab, more expanded clones were found on average in CD8+ T cells than in CD4+ T cells. In the 0.1-3.0 mg/kg groups, partial responders were among the patients with the lowest normalized peripheral clonal expansion, particularly in CD8+ T cells. At doses from 0.1 to 3.0 mg/kg, clonal expansion was seen in both CD4+ and CD8+ blood T cells between baseline and week 6. The antigen specificity of the clonally expanded peripheral T cells was not determined.

Comment on this clone: The clone's antigen remains unknown. Within one base of it there is no much larger clone, and no base qualities were kept.

Patients with autoimmune disease history or receiving systemic immunosuppression were excluded from the trial. Peripheral blood for TCR sequencing was drawn from every dose cohort at baseline, at cycle 4 day 1 and at cycle 7 day 1. Samples were obtained from an open-label, multicenter, first-in-human phase I dose-escalation trial of ivuxolimab. Adults with locally advanced or metastatic head and neck squamous cell, hepatocellular, melanoma or renal cell carcinoma were enrolled in the trial. Before TCR sequencing, CD4+ and CD8+ T cells were separately sorted from peripheral blood. According to the germline V gene, CDR1 reads MNHEY and CDR2 reads SVGAGI. V lost 5 bases and J lost 3 bases; the stretch between them is 16 bases long. The cysteine opens and the phenylalanine closes a CDR3 of 15 amino acids. Only the CDR3 DNA stays, 45 bases, in frame from base 1. Genomic DNA was isolated from the sorted cells so that the TCRbeta CDR3 region could be sequenced. The immunoSEQ Assay was used for sequencing of TCRbeta CDR3 regions. The table comes from immuneACCESS by way of TCRdb, which keeps in-frame sequences with V and J called. Part of the clones is missing from these tables; in studies checked, under half for an unresolved V gene and the rest for unknown reasons. The sample table lists about 100,000 clones, 90% of them with a count of one. Around 0.31% of the sample is in the top ten clones.

Recombination joined TRBV6-5 with TRBJ1-1; the D gene cannot be named for sure. Sample: CD4+ or CD8+ T cells sorted from blood, taken in a trial of the OX40 agonist ivuxolimab. The clonotype originates from an adult with an advanced solid tumor such as melanoma, head and neck, liver or kidney cancer. The CDR3 has the sequence CASSTPTVKDTEAFF. The nucleotide sequence reads TGTGCCAGCAGTACCCCCACAGTGAAGGACACTGAAGCTTTCTTT.